These 27 T cell receptor beta chains were sequenced from one sample in a study of blood T cell repertoires in COVID-19. Clones were read by immunoSEQ multiplex PCR, and TCRdb kept only the in-frame ones, dropping some. The table records 200,000 to 250,000 clones, around 81% of them present only once. Material: peripheral blood. The receptors stem from a woman aged 25 to 45 who had recovered from COVID-19.

The gene calls are TRBV7-9 and TRBJ2-4; maybe TRBD1 (5 bases). CDR3 length equals 17 residues. Trimming removed 2 bases at V and 1 base at J, with 15 bases between. Germline lookup yields CDR1 SEHNR and CDR2 FQNEAQ (reference sequence). In DNA form, the CDR3 reads TGTGCCAGCAGCTTATCTGTGGCAGGGCGGGCCAAAAACATTCAGTACTTC. Its translation is CASSLSVAGRAKNIQYF. The variable domain in full, with the rest retrieved from reference TRBV7-9 and TRBJ2-4, is DTGVSQNPRHKITKRGQNVTFRCDPISEHNRLYWYRQTLGQGPEFLTYFQNEAQLEKSRLLSDRFSAERPKGSFSTLEIQRTEQGDSAMYLCASSLSVAGRAKNIQYFGAGTRLSVL.

The CDR3 loop is CASSVQGVQETQYF. The CDR3 DNA sequence: TGTGCCAGCAGCGTACAGGGGGTACAAGAGACCCAGTACTTC. This chain connects TRBV14 to TRBJ2-5; 8 nucleotides line up with TRBD1. In germline, CDR1 is SGHDN, CDR2 FVKESK. This CDR3 comprises 14 residues. V gave up 5 bases and J gave up 2 bases; unmatched junction bases: 4.

The J gene is TRBJ2-7, the V gene TRBV4-2; a weak D match, TRBD2 (5 bases). Trimming cost V 0 bases and J 7 bases, with 19 bases left between them. In germline, CDR1 is LGHNA, CDR2 YNFKEQ. The CDR3 totals 16 residues. In DNA form, the CDR3 reads TGTGCCAGCAGCCAAGATCCCCTGGACTGGCACGAAGAGCAGTACTTC. Its protein is CASSQDPLDWHEEQYF.

Only one count was recorded for this clone. The chain combines TRBV7-6 with TRBJ1-4; D is unresolved. Germline CDR1 reads SGHVS; CDR2 reads FNYEAQ. V lost 0 bases to trimming and J lost 8 bases, with 13 bases between them. This CDR3 spans 15 amino acids. The CDR3 nucleotides read TGTGCCAGCAGCTTAGCGCGGTTTGGAGGGGAAAAACTGTTTTTT. Amino acids: CASSLARFGGEKLFF.

The chain employs TRBV6-4 and TRBJ2-3; D call uncertain. Trimming pared 6 bases from V and 5 bases from J, leaving 6 bases between. The CDR3 is 11 residues long. Germline-derived CDR1 and CDR2 are MRHNA and SNTAGT. Written as DNA, the CDR3 is TGTGCCAGCAGGCTAGGAGATACGCAGTATTTT. Translation gives CASRLGDTQYF.

The rearrangement links TRBV10-3 to TRBJ2-1, with TRBD2 identical over 14 bases. The CDR3 length is 15 residues. The J segment lost 5 bases and the V segment lost 4 bases, leaving 1 base of the junction unmatched. CDR1 and CDR2 from the germline V gene are ENHRY and SYGVKD. This CDR3 reads CAISGGLAGDNEQFF. Here the CDR3 DNA reads TGTGCCATCAGTGGGGGACTAGCGGGGGACAATGAGCAGTTCTTC.

The chain uses TRBV5-1 and TRBJ2-1; 14 nucleotides agree with TRBD2. The CDR3 is 14 amino acids. V trimming: 4 bases; J trimming: 14 bases; junction bases outside the gene matches: 8. In germline, CDR1 is SGHRS, CDR2 YFSETQ. DNA of the CDR3: TGCGCCAGCAGCCCGGGACTAGCGGGAGATCAGGAGTTCTTC. This sequence encodes CASSPGLAGDQEFF.

The V call is TRBV5-6, the J call TRBJ2-7; 14 nucleotides agree with TRBD2. There are 14 residues in the CDR3. CDR1 and CDR2 from the germline V gene are SGHDT and YYEEEE. Unmatched junction bases numbered 2, after V lost 4 bases and J lost 5 bases. In DNA, the CDR3 is TGTGCCAGCAGCGGGACTAGCGGGGGTAACGAGCAGTACTTC. Translated, it gives CASSGTSGGNEQYF.

The count of this clone is one. The chain joins TRBV30 to TRBJ1-1; D unclear. This CDR3 comprises 13 residues. The V and J ends lost 1 base and 0 bases respectively, with 6 bases between them. Germline V gives CDR1 GTSNPN, CDR2 SVGIG (reference sequence). The CDR3: CAWSGLLNTEAFF. The CDR3 DNA reads TGTGCCTGGAGTGGGCTGCTGAACACTGAAGCTTTCTTT.

V is TRBV14 and J is TRBJ2-7; D is possibly TRBD2 (6 bases). Trimming took off 5 bases at V and 6 bases at J, with 14 bases between the two ends. CDR1 and CDR2 from the germline V gene are SGHDN and FVKESK. The CDR3 totals 13 residues. In DNA form, the CDR3 reads TGTGCCAGCAGCAGGGACTTTCGGGCCGAGCAGTACTTC. It translates to CASSRDFRAEQYF.

This chain joins TRBV3-1 (or the pseudogene TRBV3-2) and TRBJ1-1; D possibly corresponds to TRBD1 (5 bases). The V end was cut by 4 bases, the J end by 4 bases, with 19 bases between. Per germline, CDR1 LGHDT and CDR2 YNNKEL (reference sequence). The CDR3 is made up of 16 amino acids. The CDR3 protein is CASSLYAGGGSTEAFF. The CDR3 bases are TGTGCCAGCAGCCTGTATGCGGGGGGAGGGAGCACTGAAGCTTTCTTT.

The V and J genes are TRBV7-9 and TRBJ1-1; 9 nucleotides agree with TRBD1. Germline trimming cut 3 bases from V and 0 bases from J; bases unmatched to any gene: 8. Per the germline V gene, CDR1 is SEHNR and CDR2 is FQNEAQ (reference sequence). This CDR3 is built from 17 residues. This chain's CDR3 is CASSFIRGQGMNTEAFF. Here the CDR3 DNA reads TGTGCCAGCAGCTTTATCCGCGGACAGGGGATGAACACTGAAGCTTTCTTT. Combining the CDR3 with reference TRBV7-9 and TRBJ1-1 gives the whole variable domain DTGVSQNPRHKITKRGQNVTFRCDPISEHNRLYWYRQTLGQGPEFLTYFQNEAQLEKSRLLSDRFSAERPKGSFSTLEIQRTEQGDSAMYLCASSFIRGQGMNTEAFFGQGTRLTVV.

Comments on this clone: The sample carries other DNA sequences with the same CDR3. The rearrangement joins TRBV9 to TRBJ2-5, with D unclear. V gave up 3 bases and J gave up 1 base, with 4 bases separating them. CDR3 length: 12 amino acids. Germline assignment: CDR1 SGDLS and CDR2 YYNGEE. Written as DNA, the CDR3 is TGTGCCAGCAGCGGGCCCCAAGAGACCCAGTACTTC. Translation gives CASSGPQETQYF.

The chain couples TRBV6-6 to TRBJ2-7; 8 nucleotides line up with TRBD1. V lost 4 bases, J lost 3 bases, and 11 bases stayed unmatched. Germline V CDR1 and CDR2: MNHNY, SVGAGI (reference sequence). The CDR3 loop spans 16 amino acids. The CDR3 DNA follows: TGTGCCAGCAGTTTGACCGGGACAGGAAGGGACTACGAGCAGTACTTC. As protein: CASSLTGTGRDYEQYF.

V and J are TRBV19 and TRBJ2-1, with D unclear. Germline V lookup: CDR1 LNHDA, CDR2 SQIVND (reference sequence). The CDR3 length is 15 residues. V was shortened by 2 bases and J by 0 bases, with 8 bases between the two germline ends. CDR3 nucleotides: TGTGCCAGTAGTATACAGGTTAGCTCCTACAATGAGCAGTTCTTC. It translates to CASSIQVSSYNEQFF.

The chain joins TRBV10-3 to TRBJ1-5; D call uncertain. The CDR3 is made up of 12 amino acids. Germline V lookup: CDR1 ENHRY, CDR2 SYGVKD. V was shortened by 3 bases and J by 7 bases, with 7 bases between the two germline ends. The CDR3 DNA sequence: TGTGCCATCAGTGAAGTAAGCCAGCCCCAGCATTTT. This encodes CAISEVSQPQHF.

In its sample, this clone was seen once. The V and J genes are TRBV9 and TRBJ2-7, with TRBD2 matching 10 bases. CDR1 and CDR2 (germline): SGDLS, YYNGEE. Trimming cost V 1 base and J 4 bases; bases outside gene matches: 8. This CDR3 contains 16 residues. CDR3 sequence reads: CASSVLGLAAFYEQYF. CDR3 nucleotides: TGTGCCAGCAGCGTACTCGGACTAGCGGCCTTTTACGAGCAGTACTTC.

In its sample, this clone was seen once. The gene calls are TRBV5-1 and TRBJ2-1, with TRBD2 identical over 8 bases. V was pared by 1 base and J by 5 bases, with 8 bases of the junction left unmatched. The CDR3 has 16 residues. CDR1 is SGHRS, CDR2 YFSETQ, per germline. Written as DNA, the CDR3 is TGCGCCAGCAGCTTGACCACCGGGACTAGGCACAATGAGCAGTTCTTC. Translation: CASSLTTGTRHNEQFF.

DNA for the CDR3: TGCGCCAGCAGTCAATCGAGGGAGGATGAGCAGTTCTTC. It yields the protein CASSQSREDEQFF. The J gene is TRBJ2-1, the V gene TRBV23-1; perhaps TRBD2 as D (6 bases). TRBV23-1 is flagged as an ORF with uncertain function. The CDR3 totals 13 residues. V gave up 0 bases and J gave up 8 bases, with 8 bases separating them.

V gene TRBV10-3 combines with J gene TRBJ1-4; D is uncertain. CDR1 and CDR2 (germline): ENHRY, SYGVKD. Trimming removed 3 bases from V and 3 bases from J, with 11 bases in between. This CDR3 spans 15 amino acids. The CDR3 coding sequence is TGTGCCATCAGTGAAGGAGGTTTGTCTAATGAAAAACTGTTTTTT. It codes for CAISEGGLSNEKLFF.

This clone came up a few times. This chain joins TRBV12-3 or TRBV12-4 and TRBJ1-2; D not resolved. V shed 3 bases and J shed 7 bases, with 6 bases lying between them. The CDR3 is made up of 11 amino acids. CDR3: CASSFLSGYTF. For the CDR3, the DNA is TGTGCCAGCAGTTTTTTGAGTGGCTACACCTTC.

CDR3 nucleotides: TGTGCCAGCAGCTTAACGCCAGGGTGGATGCATCAGCCCCAGCATTTT. Protein sequence: CASSLTPGWMHQPQHF. The chain has TRBV7-8 and TRBJ1-5; a weak D match, TRBD1 (5 bases). This CDR3 comprises 16 residues. Germline-derived CDR1 and CDR2 are SGHVS and FQNEAQ. V dropped 2 bases and J dropped 5 bases, with 16 bases sitting between them. Combining the CDR3 with reference TRBV7-8 and TRBJ1-5 gives the whole variable domain GAGVSQSPRYKVAKRGQDVALRCDPISGHVSLFWYQQALGQGPEFLTYFQNEAQLDKSGLPSDRFFAERPEGSVSTLKIQRTQQEDSAVYLCASSLTPGWMHQPQHFGDGTRLSIL.

J is TRBJ2-7 and V is TRBV19; TRBD2 agrees at 8 bases. The CDR3 has 15 residues. Losses at the gene ends were 4 bases for V and 3 bases for J; bases not matched to a gene: 8. Germline V CDR1 and CDR2: LNHDA, SQIVND (reference sequence). The CDR3 loop reads CASSSGEREIYEQYF. The DNA of the CDR3 is TGTGCCAGTAGTAGTGGGGAGCGGGAGATCTACGAGCAGTACTTC.

V usage is TRBV29-1 and J usage is TRBJ2-7; D is perhaps TRBD2 (6 bases). Trimming removed 6 bases at V and 2 bases at J, with 8 bases between. Per the germline V gene, CDR1 is SQVTM and CDR2 is ANQGSEA. The CDR3 spans 11 residues. The CDR3 sequence is CSVRRAYEQYF. For the CDR3, the DNA is TGCAGCGTGAGGAGGGCCTACGAGCAGTACTTC.

V is TRBV5-1 and J is TRBJ2-5; maybe TRBD2 (6 bases). The CDR3 contains 15 residues. The germline gives CDR1 SGHRS, CDR2 YFSETQ. V was pared by 0 bases and J by 1 base, with 10 bases between. The CDR3 region is CASSLGTSLQETQYF. The CDR3 DNA sequence: TGCGCCAGCAGCTTGGGCACTAGCCTCCAAGAGACCCAGTACTTC. Combining the CDR3 with reference TRBV5-1 and TRBJ2-5 gives the whole variable domain KAGVTQTPRYLIKTRGQQVTLSCSPISGHRSVSWYQQTPGQGLQFLFEYFSETQRNKGNFPGRFSGRQFSNSRSEMNVSTLELGDSALYLCASSLGTSLQETQYFGPGTRLLVL.

This clone was counted a single time. V usage is TRBV6-6 and J usage is TRBJ2-7, with 8 bases identical to TRBD1. Per the germline V gene, CDR1 is MNHNY and CDR2 is SVGAGI (reference sequence). The CDR3 is 14 residues long. The V gene end was trimmed by 6 bases and the J gene end by 5 bases; junction bases not matched to a gene: 9. The CDR3 DNA sequence: TGTGCCAGCAGCCCCCGCGGACAGGGAAACGAGCAGTACTTC. It is translated as CASSPRGQGNEQYF.

The gene calls are TRBV28 and TRBJ2-7; 9 bases agree with TRBD1. V was clipped by 4 bases and J by 6 bases; unmatched bases: 4. Per the germline V gene, CDR1 is MDHEN and CDR2 is SYDVKM. This CDR3 is built from 13 residues. The CDR3 protein is CASSSGQGSEQYF. The CDR3 DNA follows: TGTGCCAGCAGTTCGGGACAGGGTTCCGAGCAGTACTTC.